The clone carrying this T cell receptor beta chain has ten or more counts. Its antigen is unidentified. Overall study results and limits: The larger-cohort validation was restricted to a single TCR beta V-J rearrangement rather than whole repertoires. Tumor memory CD4+ T cell TCR gene usage clustered with blood and lymph node memory CD4+ cells and lymph node naive CD4+ cells.

After constant-region reverse-primer amplification, full-length variable regions underwent semi-nested PCR with Nested Universal Primer A. One entry per CDR3 protein results from TCRdb running MiXCR on the 5' RACE reads. The table shows 30,000 or so distinct CDR3 sequences, with roughly 25% occurring only once. This receptor was identified in a female donor with breast cancer. Input material: memory CD4+ T cells sorted from blood. Subset denoted: memory CD4+ T cells, CD4+CD45RO+CD25-.

The CDR3 spells CASSLDRGDEQFF. The CDR3 DNA follows: TGTGCCAGCAGCTTGGATCGGGGCGATGAGCAGTTCTTC. The V call is TRBV5-5, the J call TRBJ2-1, with D tentatively TRBD1 or TRBD2 (5 bases each). Germline-derived CDR1 and CDR2 are SGHKS and YYEKEE (reference sequence). The CDR3 sequence is 13 residues long. V lost 0 bases and J lost 8, with 9 bases in between.